This is a list of T cell receptor beta chains from one sample in a study of OX40 agonist ivuxolimab in advanced cancers. Method: immunoSEQ multiplex PCR; TCRdb's copy keeps in-frame clones and lacks some. The sample includes 100,000 or so clones, around 87% of them seen just once. The sequences come from CD4+ or CD8+ T cells sorted from blood, collected in a trial of the OX40 agonist ivuxolimab. All receptors come from an adult with an advanced solid tumor such as melanoma, head and neck, liver or kidney cancer. The CDR3 runs from the conserved cysteine through the conserved F or W. Fields, in order: V gene, clone size, D gene, J gene, CDR3 protein, CDR3 DNA. The D gene is left open where the match is weak. Expanded clones get a size class; other rows say once, few or many, or leave the size out.

v_gene: TRBV6-6; abundance: -; d_gene: -; j_gene: TRBJ1-2; CDR3aa: CASSYSRGAGGYTF; CDR3nt: TGTGCCAGCAGTTACTCGAGGGGGGCTGGTGGCTACACCTTC
v_gene: TRBV7-9; abundance: few; d_gene: -; j_gene: TRBJ2-1; CDR3aa: CASSLEWGNEQFF; CDR3nt: TGTGCCAGCAGCCTTGAGTGGGGGAATGAGCAGTTCTTC
v_gene: TRBV30; abundance: -; d_gene: -; j_gene: TRBJ1-1; CDR3aa: CAWGDQGTEAFF; CDR3nt: TGTGCCTGGGGAGATCAGGGGACTGAAGCTTTCTTT
v_gene: TRBV27; abundance: -; d_gene: TRBD1; j_gene: TRBJ1-1; CDR3aa: CASSSDRGTTEAFF; CDR3nt: TGTGCCAGCAGTTCAGACAGGGGAACCACTGAAGCTTTCTTT
v_gene: TRBV6-5; abundance: -; d_gene: TRBD1; j_gene: TRBJ2-7; CDR3aa: CASIGQGADEQYF; CDR3nt: TGTGCCAGCATCGGACAGGGGGCCGACGAGCAGTACTTC
v_gene: TRBV6-5; abundance: -; d_gene: -; j_gene: TRBJ2-7; CDR3aa: CASSYSYGRSYEQYF; CDR3nt: TGTGCCAGCAGTTACTCGTACGGCAGGAGCTACGAGCAGTACTTC
v_gene: TRBV19; abundance: once; d_gene: -; j_gene: TRBJ1-5; CDR3aa: CASSRSNQPQHF; CDR3nt: TGTGCCAGTAGTAGGAGCAATCAGCCCCAGCATTTT
v_gene: TRBV7-8; abundance: -; d_gene: -; j_gene: TRBJ1-5; CDR3aa: CASSSQSGREGQPQHF; CDR3nt: TGTGCCAGCAGCTCCCAGTCGGGCAGGGAAGGTCAGCCCCAGCATTTT
v_gene: TRBV6-5; abundance: -; d_gene: -; j_gene: TRBJ2-5; CDR3aa: CASSYSGFGETQYF; CDR3nt: TGTGCCAGCAGTTACTCGGGGTTTGGGGAGACCCAGTACTTC
v_gene: TRBV27; abundance: once; d_gene: TRBD1; j_gene: TRBJ1-1; CDR3aa: CASSERDRGNTEAFF; CDR3nt: TGTGCCAGCAGTGAACGGGACAGGGGGAACACTGAAGCTTTCTTT
v_gene: TRBV2; abundance: -; d_gene: TRBD1; j_gene: TRBJ2-1; CDR3aa: CASSGQGNNEQFF; CDR3nt: TGTGCCAGCTCCGGACAGGGGAACAATGAGCAGTTCTTC
v_gene: TRBV30; abundance: once; d_gene: -; j_gene: TRBJ1-2; CDR3aa: CAWSGGLDYGYTF; CDR3nt: TGTGCCTGGAGTGGGGGCTTGGACTATGGCTACACCTTC
v_gene: TRBV14; abundance: -; d_gene: -; j_gene: TRBJ2-5; CDR3aa: CASSQPLALTQETQYF; CDR3nt: TGTGCCAGCAGCCAACCCCTAGCGCTTACACAAGAGACCCAGTACTTC
v_gene: TRBV19; abundance: -; d_gene: TRBD1; j_gene: TRBJ1-2; CDR3aa: CASSRDSALYGYTF; CDR3nt: TGTGCCAGTAGCCGGGACAGCGCCCTATATGGCTACACCTTC
v_gene: TRBV7-9; abundance: few; d_gene: TRBD1; j_gene: TRBJ2-2; CDR3aa: CASGRQGNTGELFF; CDR3nt: TGTGCCAGCGGTAGACAGGGAAACACCGGGGAGCTGTTTTTT